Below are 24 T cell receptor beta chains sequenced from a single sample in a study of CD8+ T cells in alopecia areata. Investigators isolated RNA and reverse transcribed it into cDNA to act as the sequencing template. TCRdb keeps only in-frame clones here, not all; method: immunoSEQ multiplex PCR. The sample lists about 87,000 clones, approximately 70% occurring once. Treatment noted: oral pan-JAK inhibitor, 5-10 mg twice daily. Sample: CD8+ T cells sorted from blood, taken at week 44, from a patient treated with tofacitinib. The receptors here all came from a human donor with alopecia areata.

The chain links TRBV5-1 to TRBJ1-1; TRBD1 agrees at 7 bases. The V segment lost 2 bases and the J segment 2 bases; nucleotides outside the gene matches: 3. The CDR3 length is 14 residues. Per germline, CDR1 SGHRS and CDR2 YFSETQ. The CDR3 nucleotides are TGCGCCAGCAGCTTCCGGGACAGCAACACTGAAGCTTTCTTT. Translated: CASSFRDSNTEAFF.

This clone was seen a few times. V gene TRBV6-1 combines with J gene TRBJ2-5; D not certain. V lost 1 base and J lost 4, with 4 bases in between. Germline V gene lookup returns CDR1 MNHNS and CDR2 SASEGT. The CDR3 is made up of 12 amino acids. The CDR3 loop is CASSEGRETQYF. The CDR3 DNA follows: TGTGCCAGCAGTGAAGGAAGAGAGACCCAGTACTTC.

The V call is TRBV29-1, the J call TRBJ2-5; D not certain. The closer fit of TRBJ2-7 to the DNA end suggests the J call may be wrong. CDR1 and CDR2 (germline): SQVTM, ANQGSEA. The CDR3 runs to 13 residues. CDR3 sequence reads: CSVEDGNSYEQYF. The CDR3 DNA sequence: TGCAGCGTTGAAGACGGAAACTCCTACGAGCAGTACTTC.

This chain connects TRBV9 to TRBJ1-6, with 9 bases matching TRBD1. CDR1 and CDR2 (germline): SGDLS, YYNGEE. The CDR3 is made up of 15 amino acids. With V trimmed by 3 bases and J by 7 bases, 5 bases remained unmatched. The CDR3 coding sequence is TGTGCCAGCAGCGAGGGACAGGGTTTGAATTCACCCCTCCACTTT. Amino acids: CASSEGQGLNSPLHF.

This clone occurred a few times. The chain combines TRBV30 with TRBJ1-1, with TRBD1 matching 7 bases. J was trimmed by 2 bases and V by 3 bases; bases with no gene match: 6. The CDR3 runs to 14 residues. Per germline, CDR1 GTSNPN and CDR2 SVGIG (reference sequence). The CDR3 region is CAWRPDRINTEAFF. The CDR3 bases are TGTGCCTGGAGGCCGGACAGGATAAACACTGAAGCTTTCTTT.

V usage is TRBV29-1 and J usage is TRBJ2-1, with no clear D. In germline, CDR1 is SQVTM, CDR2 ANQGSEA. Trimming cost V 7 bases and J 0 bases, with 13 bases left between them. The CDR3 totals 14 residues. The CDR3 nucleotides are TGCAGCGCCTGGACGGAGAGCTCCTACAATGAGCAGTTCTTC. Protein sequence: CSAWTESSYNEQFF.

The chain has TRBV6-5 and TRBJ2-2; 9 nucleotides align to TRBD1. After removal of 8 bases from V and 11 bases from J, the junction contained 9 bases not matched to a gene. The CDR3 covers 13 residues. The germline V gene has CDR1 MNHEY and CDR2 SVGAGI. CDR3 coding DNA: TGTGCCAGCGCGGGACAGGGATATAGAGAGCTGTTTTTT. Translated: CASAGQGYRELFF.

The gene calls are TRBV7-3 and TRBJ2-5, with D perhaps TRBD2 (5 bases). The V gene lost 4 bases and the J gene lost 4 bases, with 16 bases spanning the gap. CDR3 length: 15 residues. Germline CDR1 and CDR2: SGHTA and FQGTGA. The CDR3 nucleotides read TGTGCCAGCAGCTCCATCGGCGGGCGTGGAGAGACCCAGTACTTC. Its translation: CASSSIGGRGETQYF.

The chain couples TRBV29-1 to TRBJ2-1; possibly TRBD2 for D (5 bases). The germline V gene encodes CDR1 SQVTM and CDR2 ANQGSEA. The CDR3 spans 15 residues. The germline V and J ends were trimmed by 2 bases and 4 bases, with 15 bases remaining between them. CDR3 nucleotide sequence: TGCAGCGTTGAATGGGGTCTAGCCGCTTACAATGAGCAGTTCTTC. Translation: CSVEWGLAAYNEQFF.

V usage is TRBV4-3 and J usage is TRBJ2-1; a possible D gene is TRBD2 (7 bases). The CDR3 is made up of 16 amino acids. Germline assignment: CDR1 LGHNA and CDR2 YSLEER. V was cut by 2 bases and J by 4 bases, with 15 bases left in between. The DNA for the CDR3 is TGCGCCAGCAGCCAACTATGGGGGGGCCCATACAATGAGCAGTTCTTC. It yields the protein CASSQLWGGPYNEQFF.

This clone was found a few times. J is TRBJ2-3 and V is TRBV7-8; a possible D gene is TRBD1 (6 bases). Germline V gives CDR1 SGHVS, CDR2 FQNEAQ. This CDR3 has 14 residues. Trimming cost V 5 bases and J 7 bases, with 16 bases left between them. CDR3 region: CASSITYREHTQYF. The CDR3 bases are TGTGCCAGCAGCATCACCTACAGGGAACATACGCAGTATTTT. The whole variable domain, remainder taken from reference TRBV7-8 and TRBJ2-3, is GAGVSQSPRYKVAKRGQDVALRCDPISGHVSLFWYQQALGQGPEFLTYFQNEAQLDKSGLPSDRFFAERPEGSVSTLKIQRTQQEDSAVYLCASSITYREHTQYFGPGTRLTVL.

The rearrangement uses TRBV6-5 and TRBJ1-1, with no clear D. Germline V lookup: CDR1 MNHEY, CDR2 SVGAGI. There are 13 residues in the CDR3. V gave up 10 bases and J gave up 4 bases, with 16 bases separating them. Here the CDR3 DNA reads TGTGCCACCACGCCCGGCGGGTCCACTGAAGCTTTCTTT. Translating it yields CATTPGGSTEAFF.

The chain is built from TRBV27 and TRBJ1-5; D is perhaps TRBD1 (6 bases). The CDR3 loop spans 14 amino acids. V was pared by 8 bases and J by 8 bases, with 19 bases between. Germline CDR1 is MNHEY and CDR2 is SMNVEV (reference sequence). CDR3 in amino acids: CASGTIGAGEPQHF. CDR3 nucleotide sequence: TGTGCCAGCGGTACCATAGGGGCAGGGGAGCCCCAGCATTTT.

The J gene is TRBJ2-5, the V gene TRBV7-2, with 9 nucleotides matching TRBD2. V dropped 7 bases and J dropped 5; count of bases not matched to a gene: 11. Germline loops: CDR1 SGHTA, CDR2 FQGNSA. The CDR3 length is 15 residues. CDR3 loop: CASTHGVSGGETQYF. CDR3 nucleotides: TGTGCCAGCACCCACGGGGTTAGCGGGGGTGAGACCCAGTACTTC.

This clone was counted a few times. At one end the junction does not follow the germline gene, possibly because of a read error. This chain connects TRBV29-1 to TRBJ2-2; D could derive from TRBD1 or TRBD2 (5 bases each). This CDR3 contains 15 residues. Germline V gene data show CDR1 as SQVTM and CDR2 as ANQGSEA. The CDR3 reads CSARPGPRNAGELFF. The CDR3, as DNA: TGCAGCGCTAGACCGGGACCCCGGAACGCCGGGGAGCTGTTTTTT.

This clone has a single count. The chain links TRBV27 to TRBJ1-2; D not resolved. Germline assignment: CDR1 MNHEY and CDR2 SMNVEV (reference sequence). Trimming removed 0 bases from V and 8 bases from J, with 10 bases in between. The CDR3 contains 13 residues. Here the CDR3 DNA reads TGTGCCAGCAGTTTATCGGGAGGGCAGGGCTACACCTTC. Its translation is CASSLSGGQGYTF.

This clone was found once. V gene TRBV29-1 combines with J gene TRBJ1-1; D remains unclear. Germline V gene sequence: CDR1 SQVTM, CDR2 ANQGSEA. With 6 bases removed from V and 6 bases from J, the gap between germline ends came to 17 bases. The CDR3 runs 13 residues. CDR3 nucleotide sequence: TGCAGCGTCCCGGGGATTCGGCAGGCTGAAGCTTTCTTT. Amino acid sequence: CSVPGIRQAEAFF. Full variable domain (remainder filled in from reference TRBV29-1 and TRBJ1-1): SAVISQKPSRDICQRGTSLTIQCQVDSQVTMMFWYRQQPGQSLTLIATANQGSEATYESGFVIDKFPISRPNLTFSTLTVSNMSPEDSSIYLCSVPGIRQAEAFFGQGTRLTVV.

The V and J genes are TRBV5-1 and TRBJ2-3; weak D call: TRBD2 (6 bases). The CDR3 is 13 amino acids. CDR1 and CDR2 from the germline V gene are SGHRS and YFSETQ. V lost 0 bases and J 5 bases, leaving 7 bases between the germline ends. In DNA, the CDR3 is TGCGCCAGCAGCTTGGTGGGAGGAGATACGCAGTATTTT. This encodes CASSLVGGDTQYF.

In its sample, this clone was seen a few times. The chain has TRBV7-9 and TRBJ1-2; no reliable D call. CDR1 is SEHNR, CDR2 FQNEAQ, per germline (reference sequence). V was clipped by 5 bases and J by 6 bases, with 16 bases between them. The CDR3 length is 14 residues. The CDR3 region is CASSAGEPLDGYTF. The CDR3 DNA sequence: TGTGCCAGCAGCGCCGGGGAGCCCTTGGATGGCTACACCTTC.

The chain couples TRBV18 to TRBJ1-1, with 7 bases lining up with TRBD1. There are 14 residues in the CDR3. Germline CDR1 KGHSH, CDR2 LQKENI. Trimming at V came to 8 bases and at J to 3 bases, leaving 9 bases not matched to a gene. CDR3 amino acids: CASGVEGADTEAFF. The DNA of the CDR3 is TGTGCCAGCGGCGTCGAGGGGGCCGACACTGAAGCTTTCTTT.

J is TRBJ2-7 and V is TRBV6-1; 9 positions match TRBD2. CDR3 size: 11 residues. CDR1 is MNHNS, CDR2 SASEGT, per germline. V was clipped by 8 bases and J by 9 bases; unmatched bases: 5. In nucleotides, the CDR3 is TGTGCCAGCGGCGGGGGGGGTTGGCAGTACTTC. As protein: CASGGGGWQYF.

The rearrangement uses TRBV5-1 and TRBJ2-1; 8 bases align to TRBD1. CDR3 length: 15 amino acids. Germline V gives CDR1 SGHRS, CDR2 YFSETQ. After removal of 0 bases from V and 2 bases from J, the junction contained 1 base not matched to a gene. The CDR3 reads CASSLDRGTYNEQFF. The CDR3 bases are TGCGCCAGCAGCTTGGACAGGGGGACCTACAATGAGCAGTTCTTC.

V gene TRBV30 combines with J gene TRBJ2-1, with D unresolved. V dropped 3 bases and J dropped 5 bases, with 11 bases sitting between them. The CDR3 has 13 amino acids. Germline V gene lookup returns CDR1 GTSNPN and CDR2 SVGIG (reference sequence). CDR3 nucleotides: TGTGCCTGGAGCACCGGGTCGCACAATGAGCAGTTCTTC. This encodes CAWSTGSHNEQFF.

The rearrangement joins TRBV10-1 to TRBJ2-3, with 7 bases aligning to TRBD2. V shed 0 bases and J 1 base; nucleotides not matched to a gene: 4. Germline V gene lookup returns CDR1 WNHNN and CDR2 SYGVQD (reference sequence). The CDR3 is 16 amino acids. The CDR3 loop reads CASSESWLAGTDTQYF. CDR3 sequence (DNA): TGCGCCAGCAGTGAGTCATGGCTAGCGGGCACAGATACGCAGTATTTT.